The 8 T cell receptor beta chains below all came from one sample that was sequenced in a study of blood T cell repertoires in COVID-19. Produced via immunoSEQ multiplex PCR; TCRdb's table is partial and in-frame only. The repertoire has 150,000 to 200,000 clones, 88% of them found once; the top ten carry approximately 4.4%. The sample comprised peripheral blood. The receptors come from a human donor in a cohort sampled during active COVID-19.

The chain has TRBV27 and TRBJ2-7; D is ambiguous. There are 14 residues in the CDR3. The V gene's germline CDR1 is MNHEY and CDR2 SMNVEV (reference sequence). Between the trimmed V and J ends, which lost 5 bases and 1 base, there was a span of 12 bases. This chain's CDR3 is CASSPSSQSYEQYF. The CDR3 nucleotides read TGTGCCAGCAGTCCATCATCACAGTCCTACGAGCAGTACTTC.

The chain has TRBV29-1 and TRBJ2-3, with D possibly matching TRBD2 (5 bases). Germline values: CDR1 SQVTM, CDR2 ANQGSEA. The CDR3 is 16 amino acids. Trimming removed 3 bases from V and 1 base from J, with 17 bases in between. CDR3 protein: CSVDTNYIGGTDTQYF. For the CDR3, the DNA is TGCAGCGTTGATACAAATTATATCGGGGGCACAGATACGCAGTATTTT.

DNA for the CDR3: TGCGCCACCCCGGGGGGGAGCGCACCTTACGAGCAGTACTTC. Its protein product is CATPGGSAPYEQYF. J is TRBJ2-7 and V is TRBV4-3; 8 nucleotides align to TRBD2. The V segment lost 10 bases and the J segment 4 bases; nucleotides outside the gene matches: 12. The CDR3 is made up of 14 amino acids. The germline CDR1 and CDR2 sequences are LGHNA and YSLEER.

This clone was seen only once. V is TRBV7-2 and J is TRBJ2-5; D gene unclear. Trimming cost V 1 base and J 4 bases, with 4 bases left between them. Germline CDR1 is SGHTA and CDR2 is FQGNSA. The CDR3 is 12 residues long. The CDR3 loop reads CASSLGLETQYF. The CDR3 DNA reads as TGTGCCAGCAGCTTAGGTCTAGAGACCCAGTACTTC.

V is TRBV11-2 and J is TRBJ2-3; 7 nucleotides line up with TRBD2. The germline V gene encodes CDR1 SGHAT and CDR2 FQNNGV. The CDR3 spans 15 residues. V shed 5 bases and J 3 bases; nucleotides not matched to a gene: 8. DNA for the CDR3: TGTGCCAGCAGCCTAGCAGGGAGGGTAACAGATACGCAGTATTTT. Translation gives CASSLAGRVTDTQYF.

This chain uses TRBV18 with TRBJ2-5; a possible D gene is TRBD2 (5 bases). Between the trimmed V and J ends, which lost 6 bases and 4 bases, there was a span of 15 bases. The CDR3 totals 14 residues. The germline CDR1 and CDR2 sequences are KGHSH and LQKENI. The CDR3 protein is CASSLSDYRETQYF. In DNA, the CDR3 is TGTGCCAGCTCCCTCTCCGACTATAGAGAGACCCAGTACTTC. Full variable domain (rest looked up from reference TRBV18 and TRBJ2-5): NAGVMQNPRHLVRRRGQEARLRCSPMKGHSHVYWYRQLPEEGLKFMVYLQKENIIDESGMPKERFSAEFPKEGPSILRIQQVVRGDSAAYFCASSLSDYRETQYFGPGTRLLVL.

CDR3 sequence (DNA): TGTGCCAGCAGCGTAGAGGAGGGGGCCAATTACGAGCAGTACTTC. The encoded protein is CASSVEEGANYEQYF. J is TRBJ2-7 and V is TRBV9, with D perhaps matching TRBD1 (7 bases). The length of the CDR3 is 15 residues. V shed 0 bases and J shed 4 bases, with 14 bases lying between them. CDR1 and CDR2 (germline): SGDLS, YYNGEE.

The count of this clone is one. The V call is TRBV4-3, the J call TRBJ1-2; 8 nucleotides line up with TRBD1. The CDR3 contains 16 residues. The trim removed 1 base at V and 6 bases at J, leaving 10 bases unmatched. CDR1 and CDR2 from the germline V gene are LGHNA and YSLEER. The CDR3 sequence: CASSQGVRTGSNGYTF. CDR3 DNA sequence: TGCGCCAGCAGCCAAGGGGTCCGGACAGGGTCCAATGGCTACACCTTC.